What follows is one TCR beta chain and its context. The CDR3 has 16 residues. From germline, CDR1 is SGHTA and CDR2 FQGTGA. Trimming removed 5 bases from V and 4 bases from J; junction bases left unmatched: 7. TCRdb keeps only in-frame clones here, not all; method: immunoSEQ multiplex PCR. The sample gives about 95,000 clones, approximately 84% of which show up once; around a quarter is in the top ten. These data belong to a study of blood T cell repertoires in COVID-19. Study-wide context: Nucleic acid was either cDNA or gDNA, and it came from T cells, B-cell-depleted T cells, or PBMCs.

Sequenced material: peripheral blood. This receptor was obtained from a man aged 80 or over with active or convalescent COVID-19. The J gene is TRBJ2-7, the V gene TRBV7-3; 14 bases match TRBD2. The CDR3 spells CASSEGLAGEGYEQYF. CDR3 nucleotides: TGTGCCAGCAGCGAGGGACTAGCGGGGGAAGGGTACGAGCAGTACTTC. Full variable domain (rest looked up from reference TRBV7-3 and TRBJ2-7): GAGVSQTPSNKVTEKGKYVELRCDPISGHTALYWYRQSLGQGPEFLIYFQGTGAADDSGLPNDRFFAVRPEGSVSTLKIQRTERGDSAVYLCASSEGLAGEGYEQYFGPGTRLTVT.